Listed below are T cell receptor beta chains from one sample, sequenced in a study of blood T cell repertoires in COVID-19. Profiling relied on immunoSEQ multiplex PCR, and the TCRdb table lists in-frame clones only, not all of them. This table holds just over 300,000 clones, about nine tenths found once. The sequenced sample consisted of PBMCs or T cells enriched from blood (not recorded which). The receptors were sampled from a man younger than 45 who had recovered from COVID-19. The CDR3 runs from the conserved cysteine through the conserved F or W. The order of the fields is V gene, J gene, D gene, clone size, CDR3 protein, CDR3 DNA. The D gene is left open where the match is weak. Clone size is stated in some rows and not others, as once, few, many or a class when expanded.

V: TRBV7-2; J: TRBJ1-1; D: -; size: -; CDR3: CASSFLNPNTEAFF; DNA: TGTGCCAGCAGCTTCCTAAACCCGAACACTGAAGCTTTCTTT
V: TRBV6-5; J: TRBJ2-1; D: TRBD2; size: -; CDR3: CASSLRTSYSEQFF; DNA: TGTGCCAGCAGTTTACGGACTAGCTATAGTGAGCAGTTCTTC
V: TRBV6-5; J: TRBJ2-5; D: TRBD1; size: -; CDR3: CASAGGGQETQYF; DNA: TGTGCCAGTGCAGGGGGCGGCCAAGAGACCCAGTACTTC
V: TRBV30; J: TRBJ1-3; D: -; size: few; CDR3: CAWKRSGNTIYF; DNA: TGTGCCTGGAAGCGCTCTGGAAACACCATATATTTT
V: TRBV11-3; J: TRBJ2-4; D: -; size: -; CDR3: CASSLEWATEERDIQYF; DNA: TGTGCCAGCAGCTTAGAGTGGGCCACGGAAGAGCGGGACATTCAGTACTTC
V: TRBV28; J: TRBJ1-1; D: TRBD1; size: -; CDR3: CASSPSRGRNTEAFF; DNA: TGTGCCAGCAGTCCGTCCAGGGGGCGGAACACTGAAGCTTTCTTT
V: TRBV5-4; J: TRBJ1-4; D: TRBD1; size: few; CDR3: CASSSDRGSEKLFF; DNA: TGTGCCAGCAGCTCGGACAGGGGAAGTGAAAAACTGTTTTTT
V: TRBV7-6; J: TRBJ2-7; D: -; size: -; CDR3: CASSFGRLGGWSSYEQYF; DNA: TGTGCCAGCAGCTTCGGTAGACTCGGCGGGTGGAGCTCCTACGAGCAGTACTTC
V: TRBV30; J: TRBJ1-5; D: -; size: -; CDR3: CAWSRGDNQPQHF; DNA: TGTGCCTGGAGTCGAGGTGACAATCAGCCCCAGCATTTT
V: TRBV5-4; J: TRBJ2-7; D: -; size: -; CDR3: CASSQTDHEQYF; DNA: TGTGCCAGCAGCCAGACAGACCACGAGCAGTACTTC
V: TRBV9; J: TRBJ1-6; D: TRBD1; size: -; CDR3: CASSKWDRPGFSPLHF; DNA: TGTGCCAGCAGCAAGTGGGACAGGCCGGGTTTTTCACCCCTCCACTTT
V: TRBV15; J: TRBJ1-4; D: -; size: few; CDR3: CATSLPGALNEKLFF; DNA: TGTGCCACCAGTTTGCCAGGGGCCCTTAATGAAAAACTGTTTTTT
V: TRBV19; J: TRBJ1-2; D: -; size: -; CDR3: CASSPGANYGYTF; DNA: TGTGCCAGTAGTCCGGGTGCTAACTATGGCTACACCTTC
V: TRBV7-7; J: TRBJ2-3; D: -; size: -; CDR3: CASSLSGIGTDTQYF; DNA: TGTGCTAGCAGCTTGTCGGGGATCGGCACAGATACGCAGTATTTT
V: TRBV14; J: TRBJ2-1; D: -; size: -; CDR3: CASSLPGWNEQFF; DNA: TGTGCCAGCAGCCTGCCCGGGTGGAATGAGCAGTTCTTC
V: TRBV11-2; J: TRBJ1-4; D: -; size: -; CDR3: CASSQNLQGGDNEKLFF; DNA: TGTGCCAGCAGCCAAAACCTACAGGGAGGGGATAATGAAAAACTGTTTTTT
V: TRBV6-2/TRBV6-3; J: TRBJ2-3; D: TRBD2; size: -; CDR3: CASSPPGGSGTDTQYF; DNA: TGTGCCAGCAGTCCCCCGGGCGGGAGTGGCACAGATACGCAGTATTTT
V: TRBV24-1; J: TRBJ1-1; D: TRBD1; size: -; CDR3: CATSDPGTGNTEAFF; DNA: TGTGCCACCAGTGATCCCGGGACAGGGAACACTGAAGCTTTCTTT
V: TRBV4-1; J: TRBJ2-1; D: TRBD2; size: once; CDR3: CASSQGTSGYYNEQFF; DNA: TGCGCCAGCAGCCAGGGGACTAGCGGTTATTACAATGAGCAGTTCTTC
V: TRBV5-4; J: TRBJ2-2; D: -; size: -; CDR3: CASSLFKNTGELFF; DNA: TGTGCCAGCAGCTTGTTTAAGAACACCGGGGAGCTGTTTTTT
V: TRBV7-9; J: TRBJ2-7; D: -; size: -; CDR3: CATRGSNEQYF; DNA: TGTGCCACAAGGGGTTCCAACGAGCAGTACTTC